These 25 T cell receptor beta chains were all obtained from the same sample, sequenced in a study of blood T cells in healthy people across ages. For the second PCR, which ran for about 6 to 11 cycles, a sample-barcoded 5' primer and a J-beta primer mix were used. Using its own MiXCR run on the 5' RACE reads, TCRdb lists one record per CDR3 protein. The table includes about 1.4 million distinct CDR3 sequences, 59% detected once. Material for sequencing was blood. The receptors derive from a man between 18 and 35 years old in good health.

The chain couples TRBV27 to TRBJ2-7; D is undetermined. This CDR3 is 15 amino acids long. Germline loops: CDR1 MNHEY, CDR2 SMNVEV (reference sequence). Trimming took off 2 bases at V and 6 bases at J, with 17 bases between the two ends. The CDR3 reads CASSLRASLRGEQYF. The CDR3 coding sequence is TGTGCCAGCAGTTTACGGGCATCTTTAAGAGGCGAGCAGTACTTC.

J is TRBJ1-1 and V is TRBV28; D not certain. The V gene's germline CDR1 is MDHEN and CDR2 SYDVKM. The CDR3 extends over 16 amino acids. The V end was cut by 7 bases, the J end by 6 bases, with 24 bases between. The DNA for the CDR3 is TGTGCCAGCACCGTGCTCTACCGGGCTCCTCAGGCTGAAGCTTTCTTT. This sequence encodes CASTVLYRAPQAEAFF.

CDR3 protein: CAISEWRGYTEAFF. The CDR3 DNA sequence: TGTGCCATCAGTGAGTGGCGGGGTTACACTGAAGCTTTCTTT. This chain uses TRBV10-3 with TRBJ1-1; D is undetermined. Germline assignment: CDR1 ENHRY and CDR2 SYGVKD. V lost 1 base and J 3 bases, leaving 9 bases between the germline ends. The CDR3 sequence is 14 residues long.

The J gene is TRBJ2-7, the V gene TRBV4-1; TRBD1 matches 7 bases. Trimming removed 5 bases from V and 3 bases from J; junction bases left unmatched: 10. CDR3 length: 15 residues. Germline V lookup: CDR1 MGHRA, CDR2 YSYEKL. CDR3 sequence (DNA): TGCGCCAGCAGCACCTACAGGGGTGGAAACTACGAGCAGTACTTC. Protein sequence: CASSTYRGGNYEQYF.

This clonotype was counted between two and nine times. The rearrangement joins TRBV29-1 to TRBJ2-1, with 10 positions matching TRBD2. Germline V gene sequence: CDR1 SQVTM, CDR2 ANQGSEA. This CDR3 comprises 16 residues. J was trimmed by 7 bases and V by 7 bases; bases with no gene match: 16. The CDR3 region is CSARPPGTSATNEQFF. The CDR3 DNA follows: TGCAGCGCAAGACCACCCGGGACTAGCGCAACAAATGAGCAGTTCTTC.

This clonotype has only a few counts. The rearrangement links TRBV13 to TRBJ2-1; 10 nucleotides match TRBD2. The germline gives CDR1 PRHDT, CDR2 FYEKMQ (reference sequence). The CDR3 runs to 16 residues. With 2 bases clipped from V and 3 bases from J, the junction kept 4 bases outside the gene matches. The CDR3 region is CASSLPGLAFYNEQFF. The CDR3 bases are TGTGCCAGCAGCTTACCGGGACTAGCGTTCTACAATGAGCAGTTCTTC.

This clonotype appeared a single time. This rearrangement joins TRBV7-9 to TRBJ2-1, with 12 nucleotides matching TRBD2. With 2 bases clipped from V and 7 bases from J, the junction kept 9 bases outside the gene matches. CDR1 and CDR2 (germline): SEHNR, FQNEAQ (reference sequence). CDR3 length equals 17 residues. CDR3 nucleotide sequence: TGTGCCAGCAGCTTAACGACTAGCGGGAGACACTGGAATGAGCAGTTCTTC. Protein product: CASSLTTSGRHWNEQFF.

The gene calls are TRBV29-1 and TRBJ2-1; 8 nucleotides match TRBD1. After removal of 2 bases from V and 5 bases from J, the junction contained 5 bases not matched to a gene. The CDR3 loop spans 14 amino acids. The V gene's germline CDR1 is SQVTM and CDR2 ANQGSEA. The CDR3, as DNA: TGCAGCGTTGAATTGGGGACAGGAGACAATGAGCAGTTCTTC. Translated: CSVELGTGDNEQFF.

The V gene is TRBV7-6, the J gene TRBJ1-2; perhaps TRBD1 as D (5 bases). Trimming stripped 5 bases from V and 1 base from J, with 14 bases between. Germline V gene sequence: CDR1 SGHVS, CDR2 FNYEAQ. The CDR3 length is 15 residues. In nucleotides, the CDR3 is TGTGCCAGCAGCGCGGAGGAGGGGAGTAACTATGGCTACACCTTC. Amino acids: CASSAEEGSNYGYTF.

CDR3 region: CASSLGAIGDTQYF. The CDR3 nucleotides are TGTGCCAGCAGCTTAGGGGCCATCGGAGATACGCAGTATTTT. J is TRBJ2-3 and V is TRBV11-3; D unresolved. Trimming left V 1 base short and J 5 bases short, with 10 bases between. CDR1 SGHNT and CDR2 YENEEA come from the germline V gene. The CDR3 length is 14 residues.

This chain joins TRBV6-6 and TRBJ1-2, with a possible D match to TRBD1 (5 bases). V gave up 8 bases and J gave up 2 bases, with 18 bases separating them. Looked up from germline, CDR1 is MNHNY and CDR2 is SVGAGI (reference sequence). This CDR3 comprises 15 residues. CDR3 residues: CASGRPTTENYGYTF. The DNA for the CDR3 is TGTGCCAGCGGGCGGCCGACGACAGAAAACTATGGCTACACCTTC.

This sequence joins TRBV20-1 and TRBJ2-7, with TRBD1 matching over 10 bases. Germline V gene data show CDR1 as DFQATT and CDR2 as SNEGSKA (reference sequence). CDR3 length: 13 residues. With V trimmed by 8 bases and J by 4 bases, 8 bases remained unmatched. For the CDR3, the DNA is TGCAGTTCCACGGGACAGGGGATTTACGAGCAGTACTTC. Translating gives CSSTGQGIYEQYF.

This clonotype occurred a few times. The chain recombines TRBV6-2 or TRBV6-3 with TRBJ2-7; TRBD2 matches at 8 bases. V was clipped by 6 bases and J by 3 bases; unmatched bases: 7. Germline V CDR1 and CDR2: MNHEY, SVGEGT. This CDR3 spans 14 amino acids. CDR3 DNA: TGTGCCAGCAGCCATAGGACTAGCTACTACGAGCAGTACTTC. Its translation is CASSHRTSYYEQYF.

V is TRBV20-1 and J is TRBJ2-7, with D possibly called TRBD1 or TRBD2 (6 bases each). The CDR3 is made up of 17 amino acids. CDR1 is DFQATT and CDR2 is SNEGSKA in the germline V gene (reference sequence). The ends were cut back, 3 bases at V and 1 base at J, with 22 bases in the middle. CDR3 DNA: TGCAGTGCTAGCGGGGGCAGCGACGCCTTAGAATCCTACGAGCAGTACTTC. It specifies CSASGGSDALESYEQYF.

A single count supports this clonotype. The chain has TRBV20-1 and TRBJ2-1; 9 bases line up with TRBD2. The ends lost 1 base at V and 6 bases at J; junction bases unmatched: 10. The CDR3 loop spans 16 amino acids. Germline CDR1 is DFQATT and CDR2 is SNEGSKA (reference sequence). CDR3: CSARGLGLAFVNEQFF. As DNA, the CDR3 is TGCAGTGCTAGAGGTTTAGGACTAGCGTTCGTCAATGAGCAGTTCTTC.

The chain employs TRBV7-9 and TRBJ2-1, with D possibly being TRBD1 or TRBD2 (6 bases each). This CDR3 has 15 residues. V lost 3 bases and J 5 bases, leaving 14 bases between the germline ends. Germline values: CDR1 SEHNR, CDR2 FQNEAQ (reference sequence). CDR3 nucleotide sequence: TGTGCCAGCAGCTTTCTCGGGGGCCGGCACAATGAGCAGTTCTTC. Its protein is CASSFLGGRHNEQFF.

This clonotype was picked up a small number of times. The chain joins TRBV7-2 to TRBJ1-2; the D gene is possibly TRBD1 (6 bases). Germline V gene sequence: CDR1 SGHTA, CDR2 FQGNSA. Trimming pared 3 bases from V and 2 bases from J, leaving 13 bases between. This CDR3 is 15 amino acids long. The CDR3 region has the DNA TGTGCCAGCAGCTTGGTGGAGGGGGTGAACTATGGCTACACCTTC. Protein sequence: CASSLVEGVNYGYTF.

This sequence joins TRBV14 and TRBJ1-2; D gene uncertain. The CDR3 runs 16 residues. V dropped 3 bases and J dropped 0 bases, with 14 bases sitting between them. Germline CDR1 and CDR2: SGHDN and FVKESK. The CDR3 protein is CASSHPTASPNYGYTF. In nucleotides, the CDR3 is TGTGCCAGCAGCCATCCGACGGCGAGCCCTAACTATGGCTACACCTTC.

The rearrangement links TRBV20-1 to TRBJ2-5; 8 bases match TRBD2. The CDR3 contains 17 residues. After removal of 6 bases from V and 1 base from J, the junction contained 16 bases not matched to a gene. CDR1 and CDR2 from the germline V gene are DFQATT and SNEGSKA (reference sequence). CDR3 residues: CSARPPPGLDTQETQYF. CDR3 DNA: TGCAGTGCACGACCGCCCCCGGGACTAGACACCCAAGAGACCCAGTACTTC.

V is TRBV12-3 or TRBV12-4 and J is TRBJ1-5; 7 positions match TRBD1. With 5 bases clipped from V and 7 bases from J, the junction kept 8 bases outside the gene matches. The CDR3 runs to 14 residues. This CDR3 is CASSKQGLEQPQHF. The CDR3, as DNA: TGTGCCAGCAGTAAACAGGGGTTGGAGCAGCCCCAGCATTTT.

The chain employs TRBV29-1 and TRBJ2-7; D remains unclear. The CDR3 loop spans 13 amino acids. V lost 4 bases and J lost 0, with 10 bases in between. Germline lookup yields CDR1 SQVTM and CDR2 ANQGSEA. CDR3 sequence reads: CSVVRGDSYEQYF. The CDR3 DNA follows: TGCAGCGTTGTACGAGGAGACTCCTACGAGCAGTACTTC.

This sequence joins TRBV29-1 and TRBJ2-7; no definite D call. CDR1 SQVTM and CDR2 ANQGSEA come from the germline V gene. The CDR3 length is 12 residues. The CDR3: CSAGLNSYEQYF. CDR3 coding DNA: TGCAGTGCTGGCTTGAACTCCTACGAGCAGTACTTC.

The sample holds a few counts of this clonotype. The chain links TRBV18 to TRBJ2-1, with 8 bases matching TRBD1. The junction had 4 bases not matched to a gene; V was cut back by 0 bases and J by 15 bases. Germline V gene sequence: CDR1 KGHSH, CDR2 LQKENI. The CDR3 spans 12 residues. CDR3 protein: CASSPPGTGPFF. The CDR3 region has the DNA TGTGCCAGCTCACCACCAGGGACAGGTCCGTTCTTC.

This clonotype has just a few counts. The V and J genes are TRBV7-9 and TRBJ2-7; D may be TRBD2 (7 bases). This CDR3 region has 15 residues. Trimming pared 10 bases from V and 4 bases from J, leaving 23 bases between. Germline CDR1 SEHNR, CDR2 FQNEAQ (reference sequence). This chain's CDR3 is CATGGPRGSPYEQYF. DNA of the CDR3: TGTGCCACCGGGGGGCCCCGAGGGAGTCCGTACGAGCAGTACTTC.

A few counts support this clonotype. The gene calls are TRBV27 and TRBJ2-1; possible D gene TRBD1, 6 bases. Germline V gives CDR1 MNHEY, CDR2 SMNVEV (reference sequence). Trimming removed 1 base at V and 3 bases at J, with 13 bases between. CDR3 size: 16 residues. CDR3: CASSLWQGSVYNEQFF. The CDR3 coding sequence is TGTGCCAGCAGTTTATGGCAGGGGAGTGTCTACAATGAGCAGTTCTTC.